This T cell receptor (beta chain) was recorded in a study of cytomegalovirus exposure and HLA in healthy donors. The PCR used 60 Vbeta and 13 Jbeta primers. The table came from immunoSEQ multiplex PCR; TCRdb's copy has only in-frame clones and leaves some out. This table has about 130,000 clones, around 80% appearing once. V was pared by 3 bases and J by 4 bases, with 13 bases of the junction left unmatched. CDR3 length: 18 amino acids. Germline CDR1 MGHRA, CDR2 YSYEKL. The sequence came from a man between 25 and 39 years old in good health and CMV-seronegative. Input material: PBMCs. This chain connects TRBV4-1 to TRBJ2-5; TRBD2 matches 11 bases. For the CDR3, the DNA is TGCGCCAGCAGCCATAGGACTAGCGGGCCCTCGGATTTAGAGACCCAGTACTTC. Encoded protein: CASSHRTSGPSDLETQYF.